Listed below are T cell receptor beta chains from one sample, sequenced in a study of molecular identifiers for immune sequencing clone quantification. TCRdb ran MiXCR on the PCR reads and lists one entry per CDR3 protein. The sample shows about 640,000 distinct CDR3 sequences, just under 20% of them seen only once. The sample consisted of naive CD8+ T cells from blood, with Jurkat cell RNA spiked in. These TCRs come from a human donor in good health. Some libraries in this study had Jurkat cell RNA spiked in. Both conserved end residues are part of each CDR3. Fields, in order: J gene, V gene, D gene, clone size, CDR3 DNA, CDR3 protein. D genes are given only for firm matches. The listing skips clone size in some rows; elsewhere it reads once, few, many or a size class.

J gene: TRBJ2-5; V gene: TRBV19; D gene: TRBD2; clone size: many; CDR3 DNA: TGTGCCAGTAGCCCACTAGCGGGAGAGTACCAAGAGACCCAGTACTTC; CDR3 protein: CASSPLAGEYQETQYF
J gene: TRBJ2-3; V gene: TRBV27; D gene: TRBD2; clone size: -; CDR3 DNA: TGTGCCAGCAGTCGCGGACCAGCGGGGGGGGGAGATACGCAGTATTTT; CDR3 protein: CASSRGPAGGGDTQYF
J gene: TRBJ2-7; V gene: TRBV14; D gene: TRBD2; clone size: many; CDR3 DNA: TGTGCCAGCAGCCAATGGGAGGGTTTGTACGAGCAGTACTTC; CDR3 protein: CASSQWEGLYEQYF
J gene: TRBJ2-1; V gene: TRBV7-9; D gene: -; clone size: many; CDR3 DNA: TGTGCCAGCAGCTTAGTTCTAGTCGGTGAGCAGTTCTTC; CDR3 protein: CASSLVLVGEQFF
J gene: TRBJ2-7; V gene: TRBV5-5; D gene: -; clone size: few; CDR3 DNA: TGTGCCAGCAGCTGGAACGTACAGGGTTCTAGGTACGAGCAGTACTTC; CDR3 protein: CASSWNVQGSRYEQYF
J gene: TRBJ2-5; V gene: TRBV4-1; D gene: -; clone size: -; CDR3 DNA: TGCGCCAGCAGCCAAGACCGGGATACGGAGACCCAGTACTTC; CDR3 protein: CASSQDRDTETQYF
J gene: TRBJ1-4; V gene: TRBV19; D gene: -; clone size: -; CDR3 DNA: TGTGCCAGTAGTATAGGTGGTGAAAAACTGTTTTTT; CDR3 protein: CASSIGGEKLFF
J gene: TRBJ2-7; V gene: TRBV5-6; D gene: -; clone size: many; CDR3 DNA: TGTGCCAGCAGCTTGGGACAGCCAACTTCCTACGAGCAGTACTTC; CDR3 protein: CASSLGQPTSYEQYF
J gene: TRBJ2-7; V gene: TRBV13; D gene: -; clone size: many; CDR3 DNA: TGTGCCAGCAGCTTAGAGAGCGAGTCCTACGAGCAGTACTTC; CDR3 protein: CASSLESESYEQYF
J gene: TRBJ2-5; V gene: TRBV6-5; D gene: -; clone size: few; CDR3 DNA: TGTGCCAGCAGTTACCCACTCCCTTTGAAGACCCAGTACTTC; CDR3 protein: CASSYPLPLKTQYF
J gene: TRBJ2-2; V gene: TRBV5-6; D gene: -; clone size: -; CDR3 DNA: TGTGCCAGCAGCTTGGAATTTTTTGCTCCGGAGGAGCTGTTTTTT; CDR3 protein: CASSLEFFAPEELFF
J gene: TRBJ2-7; V gene: TRBV28; D gene: TRBD1; clone size: -; CDR3 DNA: TGTGCCAGCAGGACGGGACAGGGGGTTTACGAGCAGTACTTC; CDR3 protein: CASRTGQGVYEQYF
J gene: TRBJ2-5; V gene: TRBV5-1; D gene: -; clone size: many; CDR3 DNA: TGCGCCAGCATAGGTTGGGGTATGGGACCCAAAGGTTCACGGTACTTC; CDR3 protein: CASIGWGMGPKGSRYF
J gene: TRBJ2-1; V gene: TRBV29-1; D gene: -; clone size: many; CDR3 DNA: TGCAGCGTTGAAGAGGGGGGTAGGGCTGAGCAGTTCTTC; CDR3 protein: CSVEEGGRAEQFF
J gene: TRBJ2-3; V gene: TRBV24-1; D gene: TRBD1; clone size: many; CDR3 DNA: TGTGCCACCAAGCGAACAGGGGTCCTTAGCACAGATACGCAGTATTTT; CDR3 protein: CATKRTGVLSTDTQYF
J gene: TRBJ1-1; V gene: TRBV20-1; D gene: -; clone size: many; CDR3 DNA: TGCAGTGCTAGAGACTCCGGGGGACCTGAAGCTTTCTTT; CDR3 protein: CSARDSGGPEAFF
J gene: TRBJ2-3; V gene: TRBV2; D gene: -; clone size: many; CDR3 DNA: TGTGCCAGCAGTGATTATGCGGGGCTAACCACGCAGTATTTT; CDR3 protein: CASSDYAGLTTQYF
J gene: TRBJ2-5; V gene: TRBV7-9; D gene: -; clone size: many; CDR3 DNA: TGTGCCAGCAGCTTAGCCGTAGTGCTAGAGACCCAGTACTTC; CDR3 protein: CASSLAVVLETQYF
J gene: TRBJ1-1; V gene: TRBV7-9; D gene: -; clone size: many; CDR3 DNA: TGTGCCAGCAGCCTAGCGGCAGGGGTTAGCACTGAAGCTTTCTTT; CDR3 protein: CASSLAAGVSTEAFF
J gene: TRBJ1-5; V gene: TRBV6-6; D gene: -; clone size: many; CDR3 DNA: TGTGCCAGCAGTTGGGACACCCAATCCAGTCAGCCCCAGCATTTT; CDR3 protein: CASSWDTQSSQPQHF
J gene: TRBJ2-7; V gene: TRBV12-5; D gene: TRBD1; clone size: many; CDR3 DNA: TGTGCTAGTGCCCCCGGGACAGGGAACTACGAGCAGTACTTC; CDR3 protein: CASAPGTGNYEQYF
J gene: TRBJ1-4; V gene: TRBV7-9; D gene: -; clone size: many; CDR3 DNA: TGTGCCAGCAGCTTAGATCCATCAGGTGAAAAACTGTTTTTT; CDR3 protein: CASSLDPSGEKLFF
J gene: TRBJ1-1; V gene: TRBV7-9; D gene: TRBD1; clone size: many; CDR3 DNA: TGTGCCAGCAGCTCCCGACAGGGATCAACTGAAGCTTTCTTT; CDR3 protein: CASSSRQGSTEAFF
J gene: TRBJ2-5; V gene: TRBV7-6; D gene: -; clone size: -; CDR3 DNA: TGTGCCAGCAGCTTAGCCGTCAGCGAAGAGACCCAGTACTTC; CDR3 protein: CASSLAVSEETQYF
J gene: TRBJ1-5; V gene: TRBV21-1; D gene: -; clone size: -; CDR3 DNA: TGTGCCAGCAGCAAAGGTCGCCTAGCGGGAGGACCCGACACAGATACGCAGCATTTT; CDR3 protein: CASSKGRLAGGPDTDTQHF
J gene: TRBJ2-1; V gene: TRBV29-1; D gene: -; clone size: -; CDR3 DNA: TGCAGCGTTGCTCATACGGGCTCCCACAATGAGCAGTTCTTC; CDR3 protein: CSVAHTGSHNEQFF
J gene: TRBJ2-2; V gene: TRBV6-5; D gene: TRBD2; clone size: few; CDR3 DNA: TGTGCCAGCAGTTACTCGAAGTCAGGGAGGGCCGGGGAGCTGTTTTTT; CDR3 protein: CASSYSKSGRAGELFF
J gene: TRBJ2-2; V gene: TRBV4-2; D gene: TRBD1; clone size: many; CDR3 DNA: TGTGCCAGCAGCCCCCCAGGGGGGAACACCGGGGAGCTGTTTTTT; CDR3 protein: CASSPPGGNTGELFF
J gene: TRBJ1-5; V gene: TRBV6-6; D gene: -; clone size: many; CDR3 DNA: TGTGCCAGCAGTTACCCAGGGGCTCTCGACAATCAGCCCCAGCATTTT; CDR3 protein: CASSYPGALDNQPQHF
J gene: TRBJ2-3; V gene: TRBV11-2; D gene: TRBD2; clone size: many; CDR3 DNA: TGTGCCAGCAGCTTGTTGACTAGCGGGGCCACAGATACGCAGTATTTT; CDR3 protein: CASSLLTSGATDTQYF
J gene: TRBJ1-2; V gene: TRBV5-4; D gene: TRBD1; clone size: few; CDR3 DNA: TGTGCCAGCAGCGGGGACAGCCCTGGCTACACCTTC; CDR3 protein: CASSGDSPGYTF
J gene: TRBJ1-4; V gene: TRBV7-9; D gene: TRBD1; clone size: many; CDR3 DNA: TGTGCCAGCAGCTTAGCCTGGCAGGGGGCAACTAATGAAAAACTGTTTTTT; CDR3 protein: CASSLAWQGATNEKLFF
J gene: TRBJ2-3; V gene: TRBV13; D gene: TRBD2; clone size: many; CDR3 DNA: TGTGCCAGCAGCTTCGGACTAGCGGGGGGGAAGAGCACAGATACGCAGTATTTT; CDR3 protein: CASSFGLAGGKSTDTQYF
J gene: TRBJ2-7; V gene: TRBV7-9; D gene: TRBD2; clone size: few; CDR3 DNA: TGTGCCAGCAGCCCCATAGCGGGAGGGCCATTCTACGAGCAGTACTTC; CDR3 protein: CASSPIAGGPFYEQYF
J gene: TRBJ2-5; V gene: TRBV7-6; D gene: -; clone size: many; CDR3 DNA: TGTGCCAGCAGCTTAGCTCAAGACTCTCGAGCCCCATGGAGGGAGACCCAGTACTTC; CDR3 protein: CASSLAQDSRAPWRETQYF
J gene: TRBJ1-5; V gene: TRBV19; D gene: TRBD1; clone size: many; CDR3 DNA: TGTGCCAGTAGAATACAGGGGGCCGGGCAGCCCCAGCATTTT; CDR3 protein: CASRIQGAGQPQHF
J gene: TRBJ1-4; V gene: TRBV6-1; D gene: -; clone size: few; CDR3 DNA: TGTGCCAGCAGGGAGGGCGAAAAACTGTTTTTT; CDR3 protein: CASREGEKLFF
J gene: TRBJ1-1; V gene: TRBV28; D gene: -; clone size: many; CDR3 DNA: TGTGCCAGCAGTTTTATACAGACGCTTGTCTTT; CDR3 protein: CASSFIQTLVF